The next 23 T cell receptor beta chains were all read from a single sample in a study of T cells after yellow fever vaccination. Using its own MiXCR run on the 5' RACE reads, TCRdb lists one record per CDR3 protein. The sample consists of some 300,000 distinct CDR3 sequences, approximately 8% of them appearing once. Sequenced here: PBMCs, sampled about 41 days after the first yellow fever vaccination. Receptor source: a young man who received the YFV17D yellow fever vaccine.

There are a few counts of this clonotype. This CDR3 is CASSLLAGGYEQYV. CDR3 nucleotide sequence: TGTGCCAGCAGCTTACTAGCGGGGGGATACGAGCAGTACGTC. The chain has TRBV7-9 and TRBJ2-7; 11 bases match TRBD2. The V segment lost 2 bases and the J segment 4 bases; nucleotides outside the gene matches: 1. There are 14 residues in the CDR3. Per the germline V gene, CDR1 is SEHNR and CDR2 is FQNEAQ (reference sequence).

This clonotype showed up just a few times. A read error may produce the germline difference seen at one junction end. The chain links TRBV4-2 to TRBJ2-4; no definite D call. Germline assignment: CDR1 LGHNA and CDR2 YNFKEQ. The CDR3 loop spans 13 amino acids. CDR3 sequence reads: CASSQDLDRKTHF. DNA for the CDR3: TGTGCCAGCAGCCAAGATCTGGACCGGAAAACCCACTTC.

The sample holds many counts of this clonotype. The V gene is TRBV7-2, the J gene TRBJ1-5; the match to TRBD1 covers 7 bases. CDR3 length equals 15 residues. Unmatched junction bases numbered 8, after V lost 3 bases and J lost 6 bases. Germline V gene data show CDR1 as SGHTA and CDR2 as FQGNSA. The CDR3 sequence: CASSFTSTGSQPQHF. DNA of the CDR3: TGTGCCAGCAGCTTCACCTCGACAGGGTCTCAGCCCCAGCATTTT.

DNA for the CDR3: TGCGCCAGCAGCCCGGACACGCTATCACCCCTCCACTTT. Translating gives CASSPDTLSPLHF. This chain joins TRBV5-1 and TRBJ1-6; D may be TRBD1 (5 bases). Between the trimmed V and J ends, which lost 4 bases and 10 bases, there was a span of 12 bases. CDR1 and CDR2 from the germline V gene are SGHRS and YFSETQ. The CDR3 extends over 13 amino acids.

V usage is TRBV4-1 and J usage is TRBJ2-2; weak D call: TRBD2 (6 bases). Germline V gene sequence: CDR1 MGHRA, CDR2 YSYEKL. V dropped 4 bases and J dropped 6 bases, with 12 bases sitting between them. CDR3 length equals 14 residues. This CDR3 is CASSLGLSSGELFF. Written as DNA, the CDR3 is TGCGCCAGCAGCCTGGGACTCTCGTCCGGGGAGCTGTTTTTT.

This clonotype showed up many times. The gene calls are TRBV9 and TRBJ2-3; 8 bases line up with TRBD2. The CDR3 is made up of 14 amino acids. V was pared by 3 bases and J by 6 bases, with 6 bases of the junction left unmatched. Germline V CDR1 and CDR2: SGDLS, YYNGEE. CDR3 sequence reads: CASSALAVSDTQYF. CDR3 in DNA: TGTGCCAGCAGCGCACTAGCGGTTTCCGATACGCAGTATTTT.

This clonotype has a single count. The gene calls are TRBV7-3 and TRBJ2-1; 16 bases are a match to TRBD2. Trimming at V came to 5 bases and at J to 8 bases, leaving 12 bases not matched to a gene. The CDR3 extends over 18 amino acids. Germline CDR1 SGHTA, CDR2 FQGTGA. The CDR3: CASSPGTSGGAFYDEQFF. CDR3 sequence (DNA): TGTGCCAGCAGCCCGGGGACTAGCGGGGGGGCCTTTTATGATGAGCAGTTCTTC.

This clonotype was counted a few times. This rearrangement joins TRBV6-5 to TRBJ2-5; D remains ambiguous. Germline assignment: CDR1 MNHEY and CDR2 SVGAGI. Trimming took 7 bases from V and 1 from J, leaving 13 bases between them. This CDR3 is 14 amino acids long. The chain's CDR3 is CASTYLGFQETQYF. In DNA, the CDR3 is TGTGCCAGCACCTACCTCGGGTTCCAAGAGACCCAGTACTTC.

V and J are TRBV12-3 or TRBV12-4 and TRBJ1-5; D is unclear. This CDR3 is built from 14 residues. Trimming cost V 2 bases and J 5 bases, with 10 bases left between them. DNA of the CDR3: TGTGCCAGCAGTTTAAATTGGCTGGATCAGCCCCAGCATTTT. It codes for CASSLNWLDQPQHF.

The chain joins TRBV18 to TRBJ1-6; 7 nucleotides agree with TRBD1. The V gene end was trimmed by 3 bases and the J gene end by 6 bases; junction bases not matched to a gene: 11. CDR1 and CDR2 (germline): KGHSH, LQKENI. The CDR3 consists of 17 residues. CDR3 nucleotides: TGTGCCAGCTCACCGGGACAGACCACCTCTACTAATTCACCCCTCCACTTT. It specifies CASSPGQTTSTNSPLHF.

This CDR3 is CASSSEGGNEQFF. CDR3 DNA sequence: TGTGCCAGCAGCTCCGAGGGGGGAAATGAGCAGTTCTTC. This rearrangement joins TRBV7-2 to TRBJ2-1; D tentatively reads TRBD1 or TRBD2 (6 bases each). In germline, CDR1 is SGHTA, CDR2 FQGNSA. The CDR3 is 13 residues long. V was pared by 4 bases and J by 7 bases, with 11 bases between. The whole variable domain, remainder taken from reference TRBV7-2 and TRBJ2-1, is GAGVSQSPSNKVTEKGKDVELRCDPISGHTALYWYRQSLGQGLEFLIYFQGNSAPDKSGLPSDRFSAERTGGSVSTLTIQRTQQEDSAVYLCASSSEGGNEQFFGPGTRLTVL.

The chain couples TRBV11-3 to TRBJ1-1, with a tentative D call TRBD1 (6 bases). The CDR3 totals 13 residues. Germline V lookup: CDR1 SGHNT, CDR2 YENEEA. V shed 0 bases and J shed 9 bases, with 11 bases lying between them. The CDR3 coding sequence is TGTGCCAGCAGCTTAGATCTAGGACAGAAAGCTTTCTTT. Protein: CASSLDLGQKAFF.

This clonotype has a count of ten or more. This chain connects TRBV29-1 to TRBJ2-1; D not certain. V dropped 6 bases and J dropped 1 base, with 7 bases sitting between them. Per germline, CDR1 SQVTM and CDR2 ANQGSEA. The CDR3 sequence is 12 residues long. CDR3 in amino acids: CSVAWSYNEQFF. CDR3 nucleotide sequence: TGCAGCGTGGCCTGGTCCTACAATGAGCAGTTCTTC.

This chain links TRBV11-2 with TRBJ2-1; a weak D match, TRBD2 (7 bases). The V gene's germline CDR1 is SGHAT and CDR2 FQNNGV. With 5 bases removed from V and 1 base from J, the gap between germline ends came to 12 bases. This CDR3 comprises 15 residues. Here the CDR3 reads CASSRGAVSYNEQFF. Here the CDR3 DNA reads TGTGCCAGCAGCCGGGGGGCAGTGTCCTACAATGAGCAGTTCTTC. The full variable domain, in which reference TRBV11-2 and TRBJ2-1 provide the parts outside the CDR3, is EAGVAQSPRYKIIEKRQSVAFWCNPISGHATLYWYQQILGQGPKLLIQFQNNGVVDDSQLPKDRFSAERLKGVDSTLKIQPAKLEDSAVYLCASSRGAVSYNEQFFGPGTRLTVL.

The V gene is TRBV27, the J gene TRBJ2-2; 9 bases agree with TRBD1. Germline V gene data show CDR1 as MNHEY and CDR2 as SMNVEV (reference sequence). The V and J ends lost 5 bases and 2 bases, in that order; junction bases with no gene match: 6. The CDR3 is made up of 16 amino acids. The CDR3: CASSRWGQGNTGELFF. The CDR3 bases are TGTGCCAGCAGTCGGTGGGGACAGGGTAACACCGGGGAGCTGTTTTTT.

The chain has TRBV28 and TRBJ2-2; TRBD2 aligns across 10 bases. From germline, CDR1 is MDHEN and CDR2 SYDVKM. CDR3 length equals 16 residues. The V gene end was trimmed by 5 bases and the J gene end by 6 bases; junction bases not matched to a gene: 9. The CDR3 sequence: CASSTLAGGIPGELFF. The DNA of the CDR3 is TGTGCCAGCAGTACTTTAGCGGGGGGAATCCCCGGGGAGCTGTTTTTT.

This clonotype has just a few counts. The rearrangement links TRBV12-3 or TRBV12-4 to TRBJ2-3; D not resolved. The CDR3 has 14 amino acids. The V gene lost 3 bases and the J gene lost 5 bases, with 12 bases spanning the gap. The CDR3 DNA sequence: TGTGCCAGCAGTTTTAGGCCAGCCATAGATACGCAGTATTTT. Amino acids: CASSFRPAIDTQYF.

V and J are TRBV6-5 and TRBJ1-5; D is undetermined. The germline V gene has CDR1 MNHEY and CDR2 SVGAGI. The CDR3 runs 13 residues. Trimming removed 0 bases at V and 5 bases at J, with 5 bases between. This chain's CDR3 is CASSYSQDQPQHF. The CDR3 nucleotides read TGTGCCAGCAGTTACTCCCAAGATCAGCCCCAGCATTTT.

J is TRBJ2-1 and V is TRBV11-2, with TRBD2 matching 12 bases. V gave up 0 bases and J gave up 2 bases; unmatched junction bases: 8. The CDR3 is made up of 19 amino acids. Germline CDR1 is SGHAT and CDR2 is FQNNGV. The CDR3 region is CASSLDLAGGPSTYNEQFF. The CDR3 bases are TGTGCCAGCAGCTTAGACCTAGCGGGGGGGCCATCCACCTACAATGAGCAGTTCTTC.

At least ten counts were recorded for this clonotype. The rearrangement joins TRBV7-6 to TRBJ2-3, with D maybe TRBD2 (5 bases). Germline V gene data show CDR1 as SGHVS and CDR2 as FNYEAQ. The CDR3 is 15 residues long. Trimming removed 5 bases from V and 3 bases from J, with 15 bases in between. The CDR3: CASSPDGVRTDTQYF. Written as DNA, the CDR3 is TGTGCCAGCAGCCCAGACGGGGTGAGGACAGATACGCAGTATTTT.

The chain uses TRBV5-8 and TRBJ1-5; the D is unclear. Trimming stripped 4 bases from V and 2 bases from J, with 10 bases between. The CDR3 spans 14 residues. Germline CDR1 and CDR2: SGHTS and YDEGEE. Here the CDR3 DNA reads TGTGCCAGCAGCCACGGTCCGCGCAATCAGCCCCAGCATTTT. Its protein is CASSHGPRNQPQHF.

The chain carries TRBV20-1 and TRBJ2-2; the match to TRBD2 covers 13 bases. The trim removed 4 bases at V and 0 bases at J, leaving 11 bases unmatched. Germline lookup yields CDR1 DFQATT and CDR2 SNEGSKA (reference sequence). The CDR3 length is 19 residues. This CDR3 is CSAIGTSGDFFANTGELFF. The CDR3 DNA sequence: TGCAGTGCTATAGGGACTAGCGGGGATTTTTTCGCGAACACCGGGGAGCTGTTTTTT.

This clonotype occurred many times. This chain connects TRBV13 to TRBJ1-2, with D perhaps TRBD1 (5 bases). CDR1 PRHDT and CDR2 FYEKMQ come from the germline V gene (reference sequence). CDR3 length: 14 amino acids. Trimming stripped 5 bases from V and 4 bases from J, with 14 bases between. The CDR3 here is CASSRLGPIYGYTF. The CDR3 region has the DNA TGTGCCAGCAGCAGATTGGGACCGATCTATGGCTACACCTTC. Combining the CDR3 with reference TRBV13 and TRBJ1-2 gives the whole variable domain AAGVIQSPRHLIKEKRETATLKCYPIPRHDTVYWYQQGPGQDPQFLISFYEKMQSDKGSIPDRFSAQQFSDYHSELNMSSLELGDSALYFCASSRLGPIYGYTFGSGTRLTVV.